This T cell receptor (beta chain) was retrieved from a study of blood T cell repertoires in COVID-19. Overall study context: Acute and convalescent COVID-19 specimens originated in the United States, Italy and Spain. PBMCs, B-cell-depleted T cells, or T cells were the source of the cDNA or gDNA that made up the material.

How the authors handled the data: Nucleated cell counts were estimated from reference gene primer amplification. Libraries were prepared by immunoSEQ multiplex PCR; TCRdb keeps only in-frame clonotypes and omits some of them. V, J and clone size are taken as reported in that table, and D and trimming were inferred from the DNA itself. Of about 43,000 clones in the sample, around 85% were seen once. This CDR3 contains 14 residues. The germline V gene has CDR1 ENHRY and CDR2 SYGVKD. The V segment lost 0 bases and the J segment 3 bases; nucleotides outside the gene matches: 2. The gene calls are TRBV10-3 and TRBJ2-7, with 7 bases lining up with TRBD2. Sequenced sample: peripheral blood. The sequence derives from a human donor in a cohort sampled during active COVID-19. The DNA of the CDR3 is TGTGCCATCAGTGAGTCTGGGGGGGGCTACGAGCAGTACTTC. Its translation is CAISESGGGYEQYF.